This paragraph reports one TCR beta chain. Measured with immunoSEQ multiplex PCR; TCRdb has only the in-frame clones, and not every one. The data contain about 710,000 clones, around 87% of them seen just once; the ten biggest clones take up approximately 0.0097%. This entry comes from a study of shared T cell receptors in the human thymus. V lost 7 bases and J lost 4, with 14 bases in between. Germline V gene data show CDR1 as LGHNT and CDR2 as FRNRAP. The CDR3 contains 13 residues. This same sample was also part of a study on human thymus T cells.

This sequence originates from a boy under three years old with a congenital heart defect. The specimen sequenced was thymocytes. V gene TRBV12-5 combines with J gene TRBJ2-7; possible D gene TRBD2, 6 bases. The CDR3 spells CASAPGLCYEQYF. CDR3 nucleotide sequence: TGTGCTAGTGCCCCGGGACTTTGTTACGAGCAGTACTTC.